The rows below give T cell receptor beta chains drawn from one sample of a study of blood T cell repertoires in COVID-19. TCRdb keeps only in-frame clones here, not all; method: immunoSEQ multiplex PCR. The profile covers roughly 170,000 clones, with around two thirds appearing a single time and under 3.5% taken by the ten largest. The specimen sequenced was peripheral blood. The receptors were sampled from a woman of 80 years or more with acute or convalescent COVID-19. Each CDR3 is given with its conserved first and last residue. D genes are given only for firm matches. A row's size may be missing; if present it is once, few, many or a size class.

CDR3 DNA	CDR3 protein	clone size	D gene	V gene	J gene
TGTGCCAGTAGCTCGAGGAGGGGTGCGACTGAAGCTTTCTTT	CASSSRRGATEAFF	few	-	TRBV19	TRBJ1-1
TGTGCCACCTCAACTAGCGGGATTTGGCAGTTCTTC	CATSTSGIWQFF	-	TRBD2	TRBV6-5	TRBJ2-1
TGTGCCAGTAGTATCCCGGGGAGCAATCAGCCCCAGCATTTT	CASSIPGSNQPQHF	-	-	TRBV19	TRBJ1-5
TGTGCCAGTAGTGGGGCGGTAGGCGGGAGATCCTACAATGAGCAGTTCTTC	CASSGAVGGRSYNEQFF	-	TRBD2	TRBV19	TRBJ2-1
TGTGCCAGCAGTTTACCCGGGACTAATGAAAAACTGTTTTTT	CASSLPGTNEKLFF	once	-	TRBV28	TRBJ1-4
TGTGCCAGCAGTTTGGAGGGCGAGCAGTTCTTC	CASSLEGEQFF	once	-	TRBV28	TRBJ2-1
TGCGCGTGCCTACAGGGTGGGTCGAACGTCCTGACTTTC	CACLQGGSNVLTF	-	-	TRBV19	TRBJ2-6
TGTGCCAGCAGTTTCCTAGAGTATGGCTACACCTTC	CASSFLEYGYTF	few	-	TRBV28	TRBJ1-2
TGTGCCAGTAGTATTCACAGGGGGCTCGGTGAAAAACTGTTTTTT	CASSIHRGLGEKLFF	-	TRBD1	TRBV19	TRBJ1-4
TGTGCCACCAAGCGACTAGCGGGAGATGTCTACAATGAGCAGTTCTTC	CATKRLAGDVYNEQFF	once	TRBD2	TRBV27	TRBJ2-1
TGTGCCAGAAGCCCCCGGGGGGACTGGCGGGGGGACGAGCAGTACTTC	CARSPRGDWRGDEQYF	-	TRBD2	TRBV5-3	TRBJ2-7
TGCGCCAGCAGTGAGTCGTTGCGATCCGAGCAGTACTTC	CASSESLRSEQYF	once	-	TRBV10-1	TRBJ2-7
TGTGCCAGCAGCTGGGGACAGTCCTACGAGCAGTACTTC	CASSWGQSYEQYF	-	TRBD1	TRBV28	TRBJ2-7
TGTGCCAGCAGCTCCGGGACAGGGGACACCGGGGAGCTGTTTTTT	CASSSGTGDTGELFF	-	TRBD1	TRBV5-4	TRBJ2-2
TGTGCCAGCAGCGTAGACGGCAGGGATGAGCAGTTCTTC	CASSVDGRDEQFF	-	-	TRBV9	TRBJ2-1
TGTGCCAGCAGTTTCCGGGACAGTAAGGTCTATGGCTACACCTTC	CASSFRDSKVYGYTF	-	TRBD1	TRBV27	TRBJ1-2
TGTGCCAGCAGTGTGGACAGGGACTATGGCTACACCTTC	CASSVDRDYGYTF	few	TRBD1	TRBV28	TRBJ1-2
TGCGCCAGCAGCTCTGGTCCGGGACGAGGAGGGAATGAGCAGTTCTTC	CASSSGPGRGGNEQFF	-	-	TRBV4-1	TRBJ2-1
TGTGCCAGCAGCCTAGACAGTAGCAATCAGCCCCAGCATTTT	CASSLDSSNQPQHF	-	-	TRBV7-2	TRBJ1-5
TGTGCCATATCCCGGGACAGCGATAATTACAATGAGCAGTTCTTC	CAISRDSDNYNEQFF	-	TRBD1	TRBV10-3	TRBJ2-1
TGTGCCAGCAGTTTATCGATAAACTGGGGCCAGCCCCAGCATTTT	CASSLSINWGQPQHF	-	-	TRBV27	TRBJ1-5
TGTGCCAGCAGTCCCGGGGATACCTACGAGCAGTACTTC	CASSPGDTYEQYF	-	-	TRBV6-5	TRBJ2-7
TGTGCCAGCAGCCGAGGACAGGGGGGGGTGGAGACCCAGTACTTC	CASSRGQGGVETQYF	-	TRBD1	TRBV2	TRBJ2-5
TGCAGTGCCGCGGACTACGAGCAGTACTTC	CSAADYEQYF	-	-	TRBV20-1	TRBJ2-7
TGTGCCTGGAGTGTAGTGAGGACACAATACACCGGGGAGCTGTTTTTT	CAWSVVRTQYTGELFF	-	-	TRBV30	TRBJ2-2
TGTGCCAGCAGCCAGACTAGCGGGAGAGGGAATGAGCAGTTCTTC	CASSQTSGRGNEQFF	-	TRBD2	TRBV7-3	TRBJ2-1
TGTGCCAGCAGCCAAACTGGACAGGCCCAGTACTTC	CASSQTGQAQYF	-	TRBD1	TRBV3-1/TRBV3-2	TRBJ2-5
TGTGCCAGCACCGGGTCACCAGGAGGAGAGACCCAGTACTTC	CASTGSPGGETQYF	-	-	TRBV6-5	TRBJ2-5
TGTGCCAGCAGCCTGGGACAGGGAGTATCTTCACCCCTCCACTTT	CASSLGQGVSSPLHF	-	TRBD1	TRBV7-6	TRBJ1-6
TGCGCCAGCAGCCAAGATCTGAGTGTGCGGATCGGGAGGGCCCGCTACAATGAGCAGTTCTTC	CASSQDLSVRIGRARYNEQFF	-	TRBD2	TRBV4-1	TRBJ2-1
TGTGCCAGCCTACAGGGGGACCGAAGTAACACTGAAGCTTTCTTT	CASLQGDRSNTEAFF	once	TRBD1	TRBV2	TRBJ1-1
TGTGCCAGCAGTTGGTACAGAGAGACCCAGTACTTC	CASSWYRETQYF	-	-	TRBV6-2/TRBV6-3	TRBJ2-5
TGTGCCAGCAGTCGTAGTGGTCAGGCTAATGAAAAACTGTTTTTT	CASSRSGQANEKLFF	few	-	TRBV9	TRBJ1-4
TGTGCCAGCCAGGACAGAGACTCCTACGAGCAGTACTTC	CASQDRDSYEQYF	-	-	TRBV27	TRBJ2-7
TGTGCCAGCAGCTCGGCGGCAGGGAGGGTCAGGCAGTTCTTC	CASSSAAGRVRQFF	-	TRBD2	TRBV11-2	TRBJ2-1
TGTGCCAGCACAGACAGGGTCAATACCGGGGAGCTGTTTTTT	CASTDRVNTGELFF	-	TRBD1	TRBV2	TRBJ2-2
TGTGCCAGCAGCTTAATCGGGGGGCCGGGGGAGACCCAGTACTTC	CASSLIGGPGETQYF	-	-	TRBV7-8	TRBJ2-5
TGTGCCAGCAGCTTGGTACAGGGAGAATCACCCCTCCACTTT	CASSLVQGESPLHF	-	-	TRBV5-8	TRBJ1-6
TGTGCCAGCAGCTTAATGGACAGGGGTGAAGCTTTCTTT	CASSLMDRGEAFF	-	TRBD1	TRBV11-3	TRBJ1-1
TGTGCCAGCAGTTTCCTCCGCGAGGAGACCCAGTACTTC	CASSFLREETQYF	-	-	TRBV27	TRBJ2-5
TGTGCCAGCAGTGAATCGACAGGGGGGCAGCCCCAGCATTTT	CASSESTGGQPQHF	-	TRBD1	TRBV2	TRBJ1-5
TGTGCCACCAGCACCCCCGGGACAGGAGGTTACGAGCAGTACTTC	CATSTPGTGGYEQYF	-	TRBD1	TRBV15	TRBJ2-7
TGTGCCAGCAGCCACCCTACTGAGCGGGATAACGAAGAGCAGTACTTC	CASSHPTERDNEEQYF	-	TRBD2	TRBV4-2	TRBJ2-7